This T cell receptor (beta chain) was documented in a study of T cells in Graves' hyperthyroidism and ophthalmopathy. Whole-study findings and limits: Model predictions of ophthalmopathy came a median roughly 6.4 months before onset.

This clonotype came up many times. Its antigen is still unknown. Amplification targeted TCR beta CDR3 regions from RNA transcripts. Primed by the HTBI set, a first-round RT-PCR was run on the TCR CDR3. MiXCR was run by TCRdb on the multiplex PCR reads, yielding one entry per CDR3 protein. The data hold 340,000 or so distinct CDR3 sequences, with about 20% observed a single time. The CDR3 is made up of 13 amino acids. The germline V gene has CDR1 DFQATT and CDR2 SNEGSKA (reference sequence). Trimming stripped 5 bases from V and 0 bases from J, with 9 bases between. Graves' hyperthyroidism without ophthalmopathy progression within 18 months was termed stable. Uncontrolled infection, other autoimmune disease, pregnancy or lactation barred patients from enrollment. Clinical symptoms, serum thyroxine, TRAb, thyroid ultrasound and orbital computed tomography established diagnosis.

Material for sequencing was blood. The rearrangement uses TRBV20-1 and TRBJ2-3; no clear D gene. The sequence came from a woman aged 45-65 years with Graves' hyperthyroidism. The DNA of the CDR3 is TGCAGTGCTCAAGACCCCAGCACAGATACGCAGTATTTT. Translated: CSAQDPSTDTQYF.